This entry lists 2 T cell receptor beta chains sequenced from one sample in a study of blood T cell repertoires in COVID-19. Profiling relied on immunoSEQ multiplex PCR, and the TCRdb table lists in-frame clones only, not all of them. Among over 250,000 clones listed, approximately 87% were seen once. Sequenced input: PBMCs or T cells enriched from blood (not recorded which). These TCRs come from a woman in her 30s who had recovered from COVID-19.

This clone has only one observation. The chain is built from TRBV5-6 and TRBJ1-1; D not certain. This CDR3 contains 13 residues. Trimming left V 0 bases short and J 5 bases short, with 8 bases between. Germline V gene data show CDR1 as SGHDT and CDR2 as YYEEEE. CDR3 protein: CASSLGMSTEAFF. CDR3 sequence (DNA): TGTGCCAGCAGCTTGGGTATGAGTACTGAAGCTTTCTTT.

This clone is a singleton in its sample. The CDR3 reads CASSQVGGESSNYGYTF. Written as DNA, the CDR3 is TGTGCCAGCAGCCAAGTTGGGGGGGAATCAAGTAACTATGGCTACACCTTC. The V and J genes are TRBV3-1 (or the pseudogene TRBV3-2) and TRBJ1-2, with D tentatively TRBD1 (5 bases). The CDR3 contains 17 residues. Germline CDR1 reads LGHDT; CDR2 reads YNNKEL (reference sequence). With 1 base removed from V and 1 base from J, the gap between germline ends came to 16 bases.